The following is a TCR beta chain sequence with its context. Its antigen is currently unknown. The entry originates in a study of cytomegalovirus exposure and HLA in healthy donors. The study's findings and limits: Listed as cytomegalovirus-associated were 164 TCR beta chains.

The method was immunoSEQ multiplex PCR; TCRdb's version includes in-frame clones alone and lacks a portion of them. This sample has some 180,000 clones; approximately 78% occur once, and the top ten carry 0.95% to 1.5%. CDR1 is KGHSH and CDR2 is LQKENI in the germline V gene. V shed 4 bases and J shed 7 bases, with 20 bases lying between them. This CDR3 has 15 amino acids. The sequence derives from a woman aged 25 to 39 in good health and CMV-seronegative. Sequenced: PBMCs. The V and J genes are TRBV18 and TRBJ2-7; D is possibly TRBD1 (6 bases). CDR3 in DNA: TGTGCCAGCTCACGCCGACAGGAAAATTTGGGTGAGCAGTACTTC. It yields the protein CASSRRQENLGEQYF.